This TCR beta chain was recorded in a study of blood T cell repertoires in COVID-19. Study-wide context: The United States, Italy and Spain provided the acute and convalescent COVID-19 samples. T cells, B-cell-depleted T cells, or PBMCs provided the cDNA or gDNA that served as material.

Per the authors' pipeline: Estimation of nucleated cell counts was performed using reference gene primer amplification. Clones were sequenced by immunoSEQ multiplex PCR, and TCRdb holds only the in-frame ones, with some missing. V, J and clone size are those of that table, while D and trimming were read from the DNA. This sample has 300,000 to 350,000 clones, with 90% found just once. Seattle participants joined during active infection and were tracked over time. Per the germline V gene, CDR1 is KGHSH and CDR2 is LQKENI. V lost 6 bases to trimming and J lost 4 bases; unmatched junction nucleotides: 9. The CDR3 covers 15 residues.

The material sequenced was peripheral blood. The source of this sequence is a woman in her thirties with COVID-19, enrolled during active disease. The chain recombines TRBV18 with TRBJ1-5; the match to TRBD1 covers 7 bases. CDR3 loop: CASSLRDSANQPQHF. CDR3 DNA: TGTGCCAGCTCTCTCCGGGACAGTGCTAATCAGCCCCAGCATTTT.